The 14 T cell receptor beta chains below were found in one sample sequenced in a study of molecular identifiers for immune sequencing clone quantification. MiXCR, run by TCRdb on the PCR reads, gives a single entry per CDR3 protein. The data hold about 300,000 distinct CDR3 sequences, with 20% to 25% observed a single time. The sequencing sample was made of naive CD8+ T cells from blood, with Jurkat cell RNA spiked in. Described subset: FACS-sorted CD8+CD4-CCR7+CD45RA+ naive T cells. The source of these receptors is a human donor in good health. Some libraries in this study had Jurkat cell RNA spiked in.

Details on this clonotype: A read error may explain this, as a much larger clone is one base away. This chain joins TRBV29-1 and TRBJ1-5; the D is unclear. CDR3 length equals 8 residues. Deletions cut 8 bases from V and 15 bases from J, with 11 bases between. The germline V gene encodes CDR1 SQVTM and CDR2 ANQGSEA. The CDR3 nucleotides read TGCAGCCCCCTGTCACCGCATTTT. It yields the protein CSPLSPHF. Combining the CDR3 with reference TRBV29-1 and TRBJ1-5 gives the whole variable domain SAVISQKPSRDICQRGTSLTIQCQVDSQVTMMFWYRQQPGQSLTLIATANQGSEATYESGFVIDKFPISRPNLTFSTLTVSNMSPEDSSIYLCSPLSPHFGDGTRLSIL.

The chain joins TRBV2 to TRBJ1-4; D ambiguous. The CDR3 totals 15 residues. The germline V gene has CDR1 SNHLY and CDR2 FYNNEI. V was pared by 6 bases and J by 8 bases, with 19 bases between. The CDR3 DNA is TGTGCCAGCAGCACTCCAGGCCTCCTAAGGGAAAAACTGTTTTTT. Translating it yields CASSTPGLLREKLFF.

This clonotype appeared many times. V is TRBV4-1 and J is TRBJ2-7; TRBD1 agrees at 7 bases. Looked up from germline, CDR1 is MGHRA and CDR2 is YSYEKL. The CDR3 covers 16 residues. V dropped 0 bases and J dropped 4; count of bases not matched to a gene: 9. This CDR3 is CASSQDTGTELYEQYF. In nucleotides, the CDR3 is TGCGCCAGCAGCCAAGATACCGGGACAGAGTTATACGAGCAGTACTTC.

This clonotype showed up just a few times. Because it lacks the conserved phenylalanine or tryptophan at the end, this CDR3 is likely a read error. The J gene is TRBJ2-5, the V gene TRBV28; possible D gene TRBD2, 6 bases. V lost 4 bases and J 4 bases, leaving 19 bases between the germline ends. Looked up from germline, CDR1 is MDHEN and CDR2 is SYDVKM. This CDR3 is built from 16 residues. The CDR3: CASSSQGLPVGETQYL. The CDR3 DNA reads as TGTGCCAGCAGTTCCCAGGGACTCCCGGTTGGAGAGACCCAGTACCTC.

A remark on this clonotype: This sequence may be a read error, since a much larger clone differs from it by one base. The chain is built from TRBV6-5 and TRBJ1-5; possibly TRBD1 for D (5 bases). There are 14 residues in the CDR3. V lost 6 bases to trimming and J lost 3 bases, with 12 bases between them. Germline values: CDR1 MNHEY, CDR2 SVGAGI. CDR3 sequence reads: CASSHDSINQPQHF. In nucleotides, the CDR3 is TGTGCCAGCAGCCACGACAGCATCAATCAGCCCCAGCATTTT.

This clonotype was found many times. V is TRBV5-1 and J is TRBJ2-7, with TRBD2 matching over 8 bases. J lost 2 bases, V lost 0 bases, and 4 bases had no gene match. Looked up from germline, CDR1 is SGHRS and CDR2 is YFSETQ. The CDR3 consists of 15 residues. In DNA form, the CDR3 reads TGCGCCAGCAGCTTGGAGGGTAGCGGGACCTACGAGCAGTACTTC. Its protein is CASSLEGSGTYEQYF.

In its sample, this clonotype was seen many times. The chain employs TRBV5-5 and TRBJ1-4; unclear D gene. Trimming stripped 4 bases from V and 3 bases from J, with 7 bases between. This CDR3 is 13 amino acids long. Germline CDR1 and CDR2: SGHKS and YYEKEE (reference sequence). In DNA form, the CDR3 reads TGTGCCAGCAGCCCGACGGCTAATGAAAAACTGTTTTTT. Amino acids: CASSPTANEKLFF.

This clonotype was observed at least ten times. The V and J genes are TRBV5-4 and TRBJ2-5; 12 bases are shared with TRBD2. The trim removed 0 bases at V and 5 bases at J, leaving 8 bases unmatched. The CDR3 contains 17 residues. Germline CDR1 reads SGHNT; CDR2 reads YYREEE (reference sequence). The DNA of the CDR3 is TGTGCCAGCAGCTTGGACGGACTAGCGGGGATCAGTGAGACCCAGTACTTC. Translation gives CASSLDGLAGISETQYF.

This clonotype occurred many times. The chain combines TRBV2 with TRBJ2-7, with D possibly being TRBD2 (5 bases). CDR1 and CDR2 from the germline V gene are SNHLY and FYNNEI. This CDR3 is built from 11 residues. Deletions cut 8 bases from V and 6 bases from J, with 11 bases between. For the CDR3, the DNA is TGTGCCAGCCTAATCGGGGTCGAGCAGTACTTC. Its protein is CASLIGVEQYF.

This clonotype was recorded at least ten times. The chain combines TRBV7-6 with TRBJ2-4, with a tentative D call TRBD2 (7 bases). Trimming shortened V by 4 bases and J by 8 bases, and 15 bases separated the two germline ends. The CDR3 covers 14 residues. Germline V lookup: CDR1 SGHVS, CDR2 FNYEAQ. For the CDR3, the DNA is TGTGCCAGCAGCTCGGGGGGCAGGGGAGACATTCAGTACTTC. This encodes CASSSGGRGDIQYF.

For this clonotype: This is likely a read error, given that the CDR3 carries no conserved phenylalanine or tryptophan at its end. This chain connects TRBV6-2 or TRBV6-3 to TRBJ1-1; TRBD1 agrees at 7 bases. J gave up 4 bases and V 0 bases, and 2 bases lay outside the gene matches. Germline values: CDR1 MNHEY, CDR2 SVGEGT. The CDR3 has 14 residues. The CDR3 coding sequence is TGTGCCAGCAGTTACTCCGACAGGGCCACTGAAGCTTTCCTT. This translates into CASSYSDRATEAFL.

This clonotype has only a few counts. The chain couples TRBV28 to TRBJ1-1, with 9 bases identical to TRBD1. Trimming cost V 6 bases and J 11 bases; bases outside gene matches: 7. This CDR3 region has 12 residues. Germline V gene lookup returns CDR1 MDHEN and CDR2 SYDVKM. CDR3 loop: CASSWTGAGAFF. CDR3 bases: TGTGCCAGCAGCTGGACAGGGGCCGGGGCTTTCTTT.

Many counts were recorded for this clonotype. The chain employs TRBV7-9 and TRBJ2-3; D call uncertain. The CDR3 has 14 residues. The V gene's germline CDR1 is SEHNR and CDR2 FQNEAQ (reference sequence). V lost 5 bases, J lost 4 bases, and 13 bases lay in between. CDR3 bases: TGTGCCAGCAGCCCGCCGGCTAGGTCAGATACGCAGTATTTT. Its protein product is CASSPPARSDTQYF.

Of note for this clonotype: A much larger clone lies one base from this, so it may be a read error. The rearrangement links TRBV5-1 to TRBJ1-1, with D unresolved. Per germline, CDR1 SGHRS and CDR2 YFSETQ. Deletions cut 1 base from V and 1 base from J, with 8 bases between. This CDR3 has 14 residues. CDR3 DNA sequence: TGCGCCAGCAGCTTGATGGGCAGGAACACTGAAGCTTTCTTT. Encoded protein: CASSLMGRNTEAFF.